Presented here are 20 T cell receptor beta chains from one specimen sequenced in a study of blood T cells in healthy people across ages. PCR was performed a second time for about 7 to 12 cycles using a sample-barcoded 5' primer and a J-beta primer mix. TCRdb fed the 5' RACE reads into MiXCR, producing one record per CDR3 protein. This table has 800,000 or so distinct CDR3 sequences, roughly 46% appearing once. Sequenced material: blood. The origin of the receptors is a man older than 75 in good health.

This clonotype occurred a few times. The J gene is TRBJ1-3, the V gene TRBV25-1; a weak D match, TRBD1 (5 bases). In germline, CDR1 is MGHDK, CDR2 SYGVNS. The CDR3 runs to 13 residues. V was clipped by 4 bases and J by 1 base, with 5 bases between them. CDR3 nucleotides: TGTGCCAGCAGTGGGGGGTCTGGAAACACCATATATTTT. This encodes CASSGGSGNTIYF. Full variable domain (missing parts from reference TRBV25-1 and TRBJ1-3): EADIYQTPRYLVIGTGKKITLECSQTMGHDKMYWYQQDPGMELHLIHYSYGVNSTEKGDLSSESTVSRIRTEHFPLTLESARPSHTSQYLCASSGGSGNTIYFGEGSWLTVV.

J is TRBJ1-1 and V is TRBV4-3, with a possible D match to TRBD1 (5 bases). The V end lost 0 bases, the J end lost 3 bases, and 11 bases lay between the germline ends. This CDR3 has 15 amino acids. CDR1 LGHNA and CDR2 YSLEER come from the germline V gene. The CDR3 bases are TGCGCCAGCAGCCAAGATTGGGGGGGGGACACTGAAGCTTTCTTT. It translates to CASSQDWGGDTEAFF.

This clonotype has more than one count but fewer than ten. This chain connects TRBV6-5 to TRBJ2-1, with no clear D. Germline V gene lookup returns CDR1 MNHEY and CDR2 SVGAGI. The V end was cut by 2 bases, the J end by 4 bases, with 6 bases between. The CDR3 covers 13 residues. CDR3 in amino acids: CASSYRPYNEQFF. The CDR3 nucleotides are TGTGCCAGCAGTTACAGACCGTACAATGAGCAGTTCTTC.

The V gene is TRBV5-1, the J gene TRBJ1-5; weak D call: TRBD1 (5 bases). The CDR3 loop spans 15 amino acids. Germline V gene lookup returns CDR1 SGHRS and CDR2 YFSETQ. Trimming shortened V by 0 bases and J by 3 bases, and 10 bases separated the two germline ends. CDR3 region: CASSLEGALNQPQHF. The CDR3 region has the DNA TGCGCCAGCAGCTTGGAAGGGGCCCTCAATCAGCCCCAGCATTTT.

This chain links TRBV20-1 with TRBJ2-1, with 11 bases lining up with TRBD2. The trim removed 6 bases at V and 4 bases at J, leaving 11 bases unmatched. Germline loops: CDR1 DFQATT, CDR2 SNEGSKA (reference sequence). There are 16 residues in the CDR3. In nucleotides, the CDR3 is TGCAGTGCAGAGACTAGCGGGAAGGTCGAATACAATGAGCAGTTCTTC. Translating it yields CSAETSGKVEYNEQFF.

In its sample, this clonotype was seen a few times. This rearrangement joins TRBV5-6 to TRBJ2-7; D remains unclear. This CDR3 contains 13 residues. Germline V gene data show CDR1 as SGHDT and CDR2 as YYEEEE. V was clipped by 2 bases and J by 2 bases, with 8 bases between them. CDR3 residues: CASSLFKPYEQYF. CDR3 nucleotides: TGTGCCAGCAGCTTATTCAAGCCCTACGAGCAGTACTTC.

This sequence joins TRBV3-1 and TRBJ1-1; D is unclear. The CDR3 has 15 amino acids. CDR1 LGHDT and CDR2 YNNKEL come from the germline V gene (reference sequence). The V and J ends lost 0 bases and 3 bases respectively, with 11 bases between them. The CDR3 here is CASSQDGGSDTEAFF. The CDR3 nucleotides are TGTGCCAGCAGCCAAGACGGCGGGTCGGACACTGAAGCTTTCTTT.

The chain is built from TRBV19 and TRBJ2-7, with 12 bases fitting TRBD2. This CDR3 is 16 amino acids long. V trimming: 6 bases; J trimming: 3 bases; junction bases outside the gene matches: 9. Germline loops: CDR1 LNHDA, CDR2 SQIVND (reference sequence). For the CDR3, the DNA is TGTGCCAGTAGCGCTAGCGGGAGGGCCAATATCTACGAGCAGTACTTC. Protein product: CASSASGRANIYEQYF.

The chain joins TRBV24-1 to TRBJ2-7; 7 nucleotides line up with TRBD2. This CDR3 has 13 amino acids. CDR1 is KGHDR, CDR2 SFDVKD, per germline. V was pared by 10 bases and J by 3 bases, with 8 bases of the junction left unmatched. The CDR3 nucleotides read TGTGCCACGAGCGGGACTGGTCACTACGAGCAGTACTTC. Protein product: CATSGTGHYEQYF.

This clonotype has just a few counts. This chain joins TRBV15 and TRBJ1-1; 10 bases are a match to TRBD1. Trimming cost V 4 bases and J 3 bases; bases outside gene matches: 5. Germline loops: CDR1 LNHNV, CDR2 YYDKDF (reference sequence). CDR3 length: 15 residues. CDR3 amino acids: CATSIRGTGDTEAFF. The CDR3 DNA reads as TGTGCCACCAGCATACGCGGGACAGGGGACACTGAAGCTTTCTTT.

The rearrangement links TRBV5-1 to TRBJ1-1; unclear D gene. The CDR3 length is 15 residues. CDR1 is SGHRS and CDR2 is YFSETQ in the germline V gene. V shed 0 bases and J shed 7 bases, with 16 bases lying between them. CDR3 protein: CASSLDVGPSGEAFF. The CDR3 nucleotides read TGCGCCAGCAGCTTGGATGTAGGACCTTCGGGTGAAGCTTTCTTT.

This clonotype appeared many times. The chain employs TRBV10-2 and TRBJ2-3; no clear D gene. V gave up 3 bases and J gave up 2 bases, with 9 bases separating them. Germline values: CDR1 WSHSY, CDR2 SAAADI. The CDR3 consists of 14 residues. DNA for the CDR3: TGCGCCAGCAGTGACTTTTGGCACACAGATACGCAGTATTTT. Residues: CASSDFWHTDTQYF.

A few counts support this clonotype. V gene TRBV15 combines with J gene TRBJ2-7; 7 bases fit TRBD2. Trimming at V came to 5 bases and at J to 3 bases, leaving 13 bases not matched to a gene. The germline CDR1 and CDR2 sequences are LNHNV and YYDKDF (reference sequence). The CDR3 has 16 residues. This chain's CDR3 is CATSSQGGRLIYEQYF. The CDR3 DNA reads TGTGCCACCAGCTCCCAGGGAGGGCGGTTGATCTACGAGCAGTACTTC.

This clonotype was counted a single time. The rearrangement joins TRBV6-2 or TRBV6-3 to TRBJ1-1; D not resolved. CDR1 is MNHEY, CDR2 SVGEGT, per germline. This CDR3 contains 15 residues. V was trimmed by 0 bases and J by 4 bases, leaving 12 bases between them. CDR3 nucleotides: TGTGCCAGCAGTTACTCATGGCAAAGCGGCACTGAAGCTTTCTTT. It yields the protein CASSYSWQSGTEAFF.

This clonotype appeared a few times. The CDR3 reads CASSQVAQLPNTQYF. In DNA, the CDR3 is TGTGCCAGCAGCCAAGTTGCGCAGCTTCCGAATACGCAGTATTTT. This sequence joins TRBV3-1 and TRBJ2-3; D is uncertain. This CDR3 is 15 amino acids long. Trimming took 1 base from V and 7 from J, leaving 15 bases between them. Germline V CDR1 and CDR2: LGHDT, YNNKEL (reference sequence).

This clonotype was found a few times. The chain carries TRBV6-5 and TRBJ2-1; 9 bases match TRBD2. Germline CDR1 MNHEY, CDR2 SVGAGI. The CDR3 is 15 amino acids. The ends lost 4 bases at V and 8 bases at J; junction bases unmatched: 9. CDR3 sequence: CASSWGNSGSDEQFF. DNA for the CDR3: TGTGCCAGCAGTTGGGGGAATAGCGGGAGCGATGAGCAGTTCTTC.

The CDR3 protein is CASSIHPFLGEQYF. CDR3 sequence (DNA): TGTGCCAGCAGTATTCACCCCTTCCTAGGCGAGCAGTACTTC. The rearrangement links TRBV28 to TRBJ2-7; D is ambiguous. CDR1 and CDR2 from the germline V gene are MDHEN and SYDVKM. This CDR3 contains 14 residues. V shed 5 bases and J shed 6 bases, with 17 bases lying between them.

The chain links TRBV27 to TRBJ2-2; 10 nucleotides line up with TRBD2. Germline assignment: CDR1 MNHEY and CDR2 SMNVEV (reference sequence). The junction had 8 bases not matched to a gene; V was cut back by 6 bases and J by 4 bases. The CDR3 sequence is 16 residues long. The chain's CDR3 is CASRTLAGSPTGELFF. CDR3 sequence (DNA): TGTGCCAGCAGAACACTAGCGGGATCCCCCACCGGGGAGCTGTTTTTT.

This clonotype was counted a few times. The chain combines TRBV13 with TRBJ1-2; D is unclear. V was shortened by 2 bases and J by 9 bases, with 10 bases between the two germline ends. Germline V gene lookup returns CDR1 PRHDT and CDR2 FYEKMQ (reference sequence). The CDR3 sequence is 12 residues long. CDR3 loop: CASSLSQGSYTF. In nucleotides, the CDR3 is TGTGCCAGCAGCTTATCCCAAGGTAGCTACACCTTC.

In its sample, this clonotype was seen a few times. The chain combines TRBV24-1 with TRBJ2-1; D is unresolved. This CDR3 comprises 13 residues. Germline lookup yields CDR1 KGHDR and CDR2 SFDVKD. The V end was cut by 3 bases, the J end by 15 bases, with 17 bases between. Here the CDR3 reads CATSDPRALPLFF. In nucleotides, the CDR3 is TGTGCCACCAGTGATCCTCGGGCCTTGCCGCTGTTCTTC.